A selection of T cell receptor beta chains follows, all from one sample in a study of OX40 agonist ivuxolimab in advanced cancers. The assay was immunoSEQ multiplex PCR, and TCRdb's table has in-frame clones only and misses some. Of under 90,000 clones listed, 88% are singletons. Source: CD4+ or CD8+ T cells sorted from blood, taken in a trial of the OX40 agonist ivuxolimab. Receptors originate from an adult with an advanced solid tumor such as melanoma, head and neck, liver or kidney cancer. Both conserved end residues are part of each CDR3. The order of the fields is J gene, D gene, clone size, V gene, CDR3 protein, CDR3 DNA. A D gene is named only where the DNA matches it firmly. Clone size, where shown, is once, few, many, or a class for clones that have expanded.

>TRBJ2-7|TRBD2|NA|TRBV28
CASTSGGSSYEQYF
TGTGCCAGCACTTCGGGGGGAAGCTCCTACGAGCAGTACTTC
>TRBJ2-1|TRBD2|once|TRBV9
CASSETPSGLYNEQFF
TGTGCCAGCAGCGAAACACCTAGCGGGCTCTACAATGAGCAGTTCTTC
>TRBJ1-2|NA|NA|TRBV6-5
CASSYNRENYGYTF
TGTGCCAGCAGTTACAACAGGGAAAACTATGGCTACACCTTC
>TRBJ2-3|TRBD2|NA|TRBV2
CASSVGSGTADTQYF
TGTGCCAGCAGTGTCGGTAGCGGGACGGCAGATACGCAGTATTTT
>TRBJ1-2|NA|NA|TRBV6-5
CASSYSPGPLNYGYTF
TGTGCCAGCAGTTACTCGCCAGGCCCCCTAAACTATGGCTACACCTTC
>TRBJ2-1|TRBD2|once|TRBV9
CASSGLAGDNEQFF
TGTGCCAGCAGCGGACTAGCGGGAGACAATGAGCAGTTCTTC
>TRBJ1-2|NA|NA|TRBV30
CAWSPRGEGYTF
TGTGCCTGGAGTCCCCGAGGGGAGGGCTACACCTTC
>TRBJ2-1|TRBD2|NA|TRBV7-9
CASSLMFGLAEYNEQFF
TGTGCCAGCAGCTTGATGTTCGGACTAGCGGAATACAATGAGCAGTTCTTC
>TRBJ2-7|NA|NA|TRBV2
CASRGGGAYEQYF
TGTGCCAGCAGGGGGGGCGGGGCCTACGAGCAGTACTTC
>TRBJ2-1|NA|NA|TRBV2
CASSDDSSNNEQFF
TGTGCCAGCAGTGACGACAGTTCCAACAATGAGCAGTTCTTC
>TRBJ2-2|NA|once|TRBV5-1
CASSVRSENTGELFF
TGCGCCAGCAGCGTGAGGTCAGAGAACACCGGGGAGCTGTTTTTT
>TRBJ2-5|NA|NA|TRBV7-3
CASSLYNPNPQETQYF
TGTGCCAGCAGCTTATATAACCCCAATCCCCAAGAGACCCAGTACTTC
>TRBJ1-5|NA|NA|TRBV28
CASSLQGYSNQPQHF
TGTGCCAGCAGTTTACAGGGGTATAGCAATCAGCCCCAGCATTTT
>TRBJ2-7|TRBD2|NA|TRBV5-1
CASSLSQREGYEQYF
TGCGCCAGCAGCTTGTCCCAGCGGGAGGGTTACGAGCAGTACTTC
>TRBJ1-6|TRBD1|NA|TRBV5-6
CASSNTGTGGYLRNSPLHF
TGTGCCAGCAGTAACACCGGGACAGGGGGTTATTTACGGAATTCACCCCTCCACTTT
>TRBJ2-2|TRBD2|NA|TRBV6-1
CASSGTSGIAGELFF
TGTGCCAGCAGTGGGACTAGCGGGATAGCCGGGGAGCTGTTTTTT
>TRBJ2-7|NA|NA|TRBV2
CASRVYSYEQYF
TGTGCCAGCCGTGTTTACAGCTACGAGCAGTACTTC
>TRBJ2-2|NA|NA|TRBV5-3
CAPPRGSKPGELFF
TGTGCCCCACCCCGGGGTAGTAAGCCCGGGGAGCTGTTTTTT
>TRBJ2-7|TRBD1|NA|TRBV7-9
CASPGQGLAAPYYEQYF
TGTGCCAGCCCAGGACAGGGTCTAGCTGCACCGTATTACGAGCAGTACTTC
>TRBJ1-2|NA|NA|TRBV20-1
CRPGGDYGYTF
TGCAGGCCGGGCGGAGACTATGGCTACACCTTC
>TRBJ1-5|NA|NA|TRBV19
CASSARPGRSNQPQHF
TGTGCCAGTAGTGCCCGACCGGGTAGGAGCAATCAGCCCCAGCATTTT
>TRBJ2-1|TRBD2|NA|TRBV2
CASSARTSGGRANEQFF
TGTGCCAGCAGTGCCAGAACTAGCGGGGGACGGGCCAATGAGCAGTTCTTC
>TRBJ2-5|TRBD2|NA|TRBV29-1
CSVGLAGAQYF
TGCAGCGTGGGACTAGCGGGGGCCCAGTACTTC
>TRBJ2-7|NA|NA|TRBV7-7
CASSPLQSSYEQYF
TGTGCCAGCAGCCCTCTGCAATCTAGCTACGAGCAGTACTTC
>TRBJ2-1|NA|NA|TRBV7-6
CASTKTGTSYNEQFF
TGTGCCAGCACCAAAACCGGGACCTCCTACAATGAGCAGTTCTTC
>TRBJ2-7|TRBD1|NA|TRBV2
CASSRTGGRDSYEQYF
TGTGCCAGCAGTCGGACAGGGGGAAGGGATAGCTACGAGCAGTACTTC